The 31 T cell receptor beta chains given below trace back to one sample, sequenced in a study of blood T cells in healthy people across ages. Then a second PCR, running about 6 to 12 cycles, was carried out with a sample-barcoded 5' primer and a J-beta primer mix. TCRdb reprocessed the 5' RACE reads with MiXCR, giving one entry per CDR3 protein. The sample has approximately 800,000 distinct CDR3 sequences, approximately 67% seen once. The sequenced sample was blood. Receptor source: a man aged 25 to 40 in good health.

The V call is TRBV6-5, the J call TRBJ1-5; TRBD1 is a possible D gene (5 bases). Germline assignment: CDR1 MNHEY and CDR2 SVGAGI. The CDR3 runs to 15 residues. V lost 0 bases to trimming and J lost 3 bases, with 9 bases between them. The CDR3 region is CASSYSAGPNQPQHF. CDR3 nucleotides: TGTGCCAGCAGTTACTCGGCAGGGCCCAATCAGCCCCAGCATTTT.

The J gene is TRBJ1-1, the V gene TRBV5-1, with D possibly being TRBD1 (5 bases). CDR3 length: 12 amino acids. In germline, CDR1 is SGHRS, CDR2 YFSETQ. V lost 4 bases to trimming and J lost 6 bases, with 10 bases between them. CDR3 DNA sequence: TGCGCCAGCAGCGATTCAGGGTCTGAAGCTTTCTTT. This codes for CASSDSGSEAFF. Looking up the rest from reference TRBV5-1 and TRBJ1-1 gives the full variable domain: KAGVTQTPRYLIKTRGQQVTLSCSPISGHRSVSWYQQTPGQGLQFLFEYFSETQRNKGNFPGRFSGRQFSNSRSEMNVSTLELGDSALYLCASSDSGSEAFFGQGTRLTVV.

This clonotype has just a few counts. This sequence joins TRBV6-5 and TRBJ2-1, with a weak D call TRBD1 (6 bases). Germline CDR1 reads MNHEY; CDR2 reads SVGAGI. The CDR3 length is 15 residues. The V and J ends lost 10 bases and 5 bases respectively, with 21 bases between them. CDR3 DNA sequence: TGTGCCACCCAACTCACAGGGAATAGCAACAATGAGCAGTTCTTC. This codes for CATQLTGNSNNEQFF.

This clonotype was detected many times. The rearrangement links TRBV20-1 to TRBJ2-1, with 13 positions matching TRBD2. There are 16 residues in the CDR3. Germline V lookup: CDR1 DFQATT, CDR2 SNEGSKA (reference sequence). After removal of 5 bases from V and 6 bases from J, the junction contained 10 bases not matched to a gene. CDR3 protein: CSAEPGLAGPTNEQFF. Here the CDR3 DNA reads TGCAGTGCTGAACCGGGACTAGCGGGGCCGACCAATGAGCAGTTCTTC.

The gene calls are TRBV20-1 and TRBJ1-5, with TRBD1 matching 8 bases. Germline CDR1 DFQATT, CDR2 SNEGSKA (reference sequence). The CDR3 extends over 16 amino acids. Trimming cost V 0 bases and J 5 bases; bases outside gene matches: 9. The DNA for the CDR3 is TGCAGTGCTAGAGATCCCCGAACAGGGGGGGATCAGCCCCAGCATTTT. This codes for CSARDPRTGGDQPQHF.

CDR3 DNA: TGTGCCAGCCAGGAGGGATCTGAAGCTTTCTTT. The encoded protein is CASQEGSEAFF. This chain links TRBV6-5 with TRBJ1-1; D remains ambiguous. Trimming shortened V by 8 bases and J by 6 bases, and 10 bases separated the two germline ends. The CDR3 extends over 11 amino acids. Per the germline V gene, CDR1 is MNHEY and CDR2 is SVGAGI.

The rearrangement joins TRBV7-2 to TRBJ2-7; D perhaps matches TRBD1 (6 bases). Germline values: CDR1 SGHTA, CDR2 FQGNSA. The CDR3 length is 16 residues. The V and J ends lost 4 bases and 2 bases respectively, with 18 bases between them. The DNA of the CDR3 is TGTGCCAGCAGCTCGGAGACAGGATCCGGCGCCTACGAGCAGTACTTC. The encoded protein is CASSSETGSGAYEQYF.

This clonotype was observed a few times. This chain joins TRBV12-3 or TRBV12-4 and TRBJ2-1, with 10 bases that match TRBD2. With 4 bases clipped from V and 5 bases from J, the junction kept 14 bases outside the gene matches. The CDR3 consists of 18 residues. CDR3 coding DNA: TGTGCCAGCAGTTGGCCTAGCGGGGGAATCGGGAAAAACAATGAGCAGTTCTTC. Protein sequence: CASSWPSGGIGKNNEQFF.

The chain links TRBV2 to TRBJ2-3; TRBD2 aligns across 10 bases. V lost 10 bases to trimming and J lost 5 bases; unmatched junction nucleotides: 18. The germline gives CDR1 SNHLY, CDR2 FYNNEI. The length of the CDR3 is 17 residues. The CDR3 loop is CAKFRTSSSGGEDTQYF. The CDR3 region has the DNA TGTGCCAAGTTCCGTACCTCCTCTAGCGGGGGTGAAGATACGCAGTATTTT.

The V gene is TRBV7-2, the J gene TRBJ2-3, with a possible D match to TRBD1 (5 bases). The V end lost 5 bases, the J end lost 0 bases, and 15 bases lay between the germline ends. The germline V gene encodes CDR1 SGHTA and CDR2 FQGNSA. The CDR3 is 16 amino acids. CDR3 in DNA: TGTGCCAGCAGCCCCCAGGGTTTCTCGAGCACAGATACGCAGTATTTT. Residues: CASSPQGFSSTDTQYF.

The V gene is TRBV5-1, the J gene TRBJ2-5; TRBD1 matches at 9 bases. Germline V gene sequence: CDR1 SGHRS, CDR2 YFSETQ. The CDR3 has 17 amino acids. V shed 6 bases and J 1 base; nucleotides not matched to a gene: 13. Here the CDR3 DNA reads TGCGCCAGCAATCTTAACCCCGGGACAGGGTTCCAAGAGACCCAGTACTTC. Amino acid sequence: CASNLNPGTGFQETQYF.

In this sample, this clonotype turned up once. The chain links TRBV7-2 to TRBJ2-4; 15 bases align to TRBD2. The DNA end favors TRBJ2-7, so the J call may be wrong. The germline CDR1 and CDR2 sequences are SGHTA and FQGNSA. This CDR3 has 18 amino acids. The CDR3 DNA reads TGTGCCAGCAGCTTAGCGGGACTAGCGGGGGGCCATTACTACGAGCAGTACTTC. Translating gives CASSLAGLAGGHYYEQYF.

V gene TRBV20-1 combines with J gene TRBJ1-2, with D possibly being TRBD1 (6 bases). Germline V lookup: CDR1 DFQATT, CDR2 SNEGSKA (reference sequence). The CDR3 is 12 amino acids. V lost 3 bases and J lost 7, with 12 bases in between. In nucleotides, the CDR3 is TGCAGTGCTAGGGCAGACAGGTTTGGCTACACCTTC. This codes for CSARADRFGYTF.

CDR3 residues: CASSLIHRSETQYF. The DNA for the CDR3 is TGTGCCAGCAGCCTTATCCACAGGAGTGAGACCCAGTACTTC. The rearrangement joins TRBV5-5 to TRBJ2-5; the D gene is possibly TRBD1 (5 bases). V was clipped by 4 bases and J by 5 bases, with 15 bases between them. Germline V gives CDR1 SGHKS, CDR2 YYEKEE (reference sequence). The CDR3 extends over 14 amino acids.

The chain has TRBV9 and TRBJ2-7, with D perhaps TRBD1 or TRBD2 (6 bases each). V lost 3 bases and J 6 bases, leaving 19 bases between the germline ends. The CDR3 length is 15 residues. CDR1 is SGDLS and CDR2 is YYNGEE in the germline V gene. The CDR3 nucleotides read TGTGCCAGCAGCGGAGCCCGGGGGCTAGGATCCGAGCAGTACTTC. Amino acids: CASSGARGLGSEQYF.

This clonotype occurred once. The chain carries TRBV6-1 and TRBJ2-7; a weak D match, TRBD2 (5 bases). This CDR3 comprises 15 residues. Trimming cost V 6 bases and J 5 bases, with 20 bases left between them. Germline V gives CDR1 MNHNS, CDR2 SASEGT. The CDR3 DNA sequence: TGTGCCAGCAGCCCCAAGGACGGGGTGGCCCACGAGCAGTACTTC. Encoded protein: CASSPKDGVAHEQYF.

The rearrangement uses TRBV7-9 and TRBJ2-4; TRBD1 matches 7 bases. After removal of 5 bases from V and 13 bases from J, the junction contained 14 bases not matched to a gene. The CDR3 spans 14 residues. Germline V gene data show CDR1 as SEHNR and CDR2 as FQNEAQ (reference sequence). The CDR3 loop is CASSIPAAQGEQYF. In nucleotides, the CDR3 is TGTGCCAGCAGCATTCCGGCCGCGCAGGGGGAGCAGTACTTC.

V usage is TRBV7-3 and J usage is TRBJ1-1; no clear D. The germline gives CDR1 SGHTA, CDR2 FQGTGA. V was clipped by 8 bases and J by 3 bases, with 13 bases between them. This CDR3 contains 13 residues. CDR3 loop: CASAGSGDTEAFF. For the CDR3, the DNA is TGTGCCAGCGCCGGGTCCGGGGACACTGAAGCTTTCTTT.

A few counts support this clonotype. The rearrangement uses TRBV29-1 and TRBJ2-7; possible D gene TRBD1, 5 bases. Trimming stripped 1 base from V and 3 bases from J, with 10 bases between. The length of the CDR3 is 13 residues. Germline CDR1 reads SQVTM; CDR2 reads ANQGSEA. The CDR3 nucleotides are TGCAGCGTTGAAGCAGGGTTCGGCTACGAGCAGTACTTC. Translation: CSVEAGFGYEQYF.

The CDR3 region is CASSQEVGLGRETQYF. CDR3 DNA sequence: TGTGCCAGCAGCCAAGAGGTCGGACTAGGTAGAGAGACCCAGTACTTC. This chain connects TRBV4-2 to TRBJ2-5; 7 bases match TRBD2. The CDR3 totals 16 residues. J was trimmed by 4 bases and V by 0 bases; bases with no gene match: 8. Germline CDR1 reads LGHNA; CDR2 reads YNFKEQ.

This chain links TRBV6-2 or TRBV6-3 with TRBJ2-4; no firm D call. The CDR3 extends over 15 amino acids. Germline V gene lookup returns CDR1 MNHEY and CDR2 SVGEGT. Deletions cut 2 bases from V and 2 bases from J, with 10 bases between. This chain's CDR3 is CASSYQSRPKNIQYF. DNA of the CDR3: TGTGCCAGCAGTTACCAGTCCAGGCCCAAAAACATTCAGTACTTC.

The chain couples TRBV9 to TRBJ1-5; 7 bases are shared with TRBD1. Germline lookup yields CDR1 SGDLS and CDR2 YYNGEE. The CDR3 consists of 15 residues. The J segment lost 4 bases and the V segment lost 2 bases, leaving 6 bases of the junction unmatched. CDR3 coding DNA: TGTGCCAGCAGCGTCTCAGGGGGTAATAATCAGCCCCAGCATTTT. Residues: CASSVSGGNNQPQHF.

This chain connects TRBV7-9 to TRBJ1-1; D unresolved. V lost 5 bases and J 1 base, leaving 11 bases between the germline ends. Germline CDR1 is SEHNR and CDR2 is FQNEAQ (reference sequence). The CDR3 has 14 residues. In DNA form, the CDR3 reads TGTGCCAGCAGCCCTGTGACGGAGAACACTGAAGCTTTCTTT. Amino acids: CASSPVTENTEAFF.

The V gene is TRBV7-9, the J gene TRBJ2-4, with TRBD1 matching over 8 bases. Judging by the DNA end, TRBJ2-7 fits better; the J call may be wrong. Germline loops: CDR1 SEHNR, CDR2 FQNEAQ (reference sequence). The CDR3 is 15 residues long. CDR3 in DNA: TGTGCCAGCAGCTTAGCCGAGACAGGGGAATACGAGCAGTACTTC. Amino acids: CASSLAETGEYEQYF.

This clonotype occurred a few times. The chain combines TRBV5-1 with TRBJ2-3; D is undetermined. CDR1 and CDR2 from the germline V gene are SGHRS and YFSETQ. This CDR3 comprises 14 residues. V lost 0 bases, J lost 5 bases, and 10 bases lay in between. The CDR3 spells CASSLVEGEDTQYF. In DNA, the CDR3 is TGCGCCAGCAGCTTGGTGGAAGGAGAAGATACGCAGTATTTT.

The chain employs TRBV12-3 or TRBV12-4 and TRBJ2-7; TRBD1 might be the D (6 bases). The length of the CDR3 is 15 residues. V dropped 6 bases and J dropped 2 bases, with 17 bases sitting between them. The CDR3 DNA sequence: TGTGCCAGCAGCAGTTACGGCGAGGGGGCCTACGAGCAGTACTTC. Its protein is CASSSYGEGAYEQYF.

This clonotype was observed a handful of times. This chain joins TRBV10-2 and TRBJ1-4; D call uncertain. The CDR3 sequence is 12 residues long. V lost 3 bases to trimming and J lost 11 bases, with 10 bases between them. CDR1 WSHSY and CDR2 SAAADI come from the germline V gene. CDR3 in amino acids: CASSESVWKLFF. The CDR3 nucleotides read TGCGCCAGCAGTGAATCGGTGTGGAAACTGTTTTTT.

The genes are TRBV20-1 and TRBJ2-3; maybe TRBD2 (6 bases). V lost 5 bases and J 7 bases, leaving 19 bases between the germline ends. Per the germline V gene, CDR1 is DFQATT and CDR2 is SNEGSKA (reference sequence). The length of the CDR3 is 14 residues. The CDR3 DNA reads as TGCAGTGCTGCTGGACTACCTGGGAGTCATACGCAGTATTTT. It translates to CSAAGLPGSHTQYF.

CDR3 protein: CASSVEVLAGGGNEQFF. For the CDR3, the DNA is TGTGCCAGCAGCGTAGAGGTCCTGGCGGGGGGCGGGAATGAGCAGTTCTTC. The chain joins TRBV9 to TRBJ2-1, with 8 positions matching TRBD2. CDR3 size: 17 residues. Germline values: CDR1 SGDLS, CDR2 YYNGEE. The V and J ends lost 0 bases and 7 bases, in that order; junction bases with no gene match: 12.

This clonotype was observed a single time. CDR3 protein: CASSLGQGKYGYTF. CDR3 DNA sequence: TGTGCCAGCAGCTTAGGACAGGGAAAATATGGCTACACCTTC. V usage is TRBV7-2 and J usage is TRBJ1-2; 7 bases align to TRBD1. CDR1 and CDR2 from the germline V gene are SGHTA and FQGNSA. The trim removed 1 base at V and 5 bases at J, leaving 4 bases unmatched. The length of the CDR3 is 14 residues.

This clonotype turned up a few times. This rearrangement joins TRBV6-2 or TRBV6-3 to TRBJ2-3, with D perhaps matching TRBD1 (5 bases). The CDR3 is 14 amino acids. From germline, CDR1 is MNHEY and CDR2 SVGEGT. V lost 2 bases, J lost 6 bases, and 12 bases lay in between. DNA for the CDR3: TGTGCCAGCAGTTACGGCAGGGCAACTGATACGCAGTATTTT. Translated: CASSYGRATDTQYF.